These 23 T cell receptor beta chains were sequenced from one sample in a study of OX40 agonist ivuxolimab in advanced cancers. Data came from immunoSEQ multiplex PCR; TCRdb stores just in-frame clones and leaves some out. The sample includes around 70,000 clones, 85% of them seen just once. Specimen: CD4+ or CD8+ T cells sorted from blood, collected in a trial of the OX40 agonist ivuxolimab. These receptor sequences come from an adult with an advanced solid tumor such as melanoma, head and neck, liver or kidney cancer.

This clone has just one count. This CDR3 reads CASSRGIQAGKANTGELFF. The CDR3 coding sequence is TGTGCCAGTAGTAGGGGTATTCAGGCGGGAAAGGCGAACACCGGGGAGCTGTTTTTT. The V gene is TRBV19, the J gene TRBJ2-2, with TRBD2 as a possible D gene (6 bases). V was cut by 4 bases and J by 0 bases, with 21 bases left in between. From germline, CDR1 is LNHDA and CDR2 SQIVND (reference sequence). The CDR3 spans 19 residues.

The chain links TRBV27 to TRBJ2-1, with 9 positions matching TRBD2. V was clipped by 2 bases and J by 12 bases; unmatched bases: 11. Germline V gene lookup returns CDR1 MNHEY and CDR2 SMNVEV (reference sequence). The CDR3 length is 15 residues. CDR3 region: CASSLVAGVFGGQFF. CDR3 nucleotides: TGTGCCAGCAGTTTAGTAGCGGGAGTGTTTGGCGGGCAGTTCTTC.

This chain uses TRBV7-9 with TRBJ1-3; a possible D gene is TRBD1 (6 bases). This CDR3 is 15 amino acids long. Trimming removed 6 bases at V and 0 bases at J, with 12 bases between. The germline gives CDR1 SEHNR, CDR2 FQNEAQ (reference sequence). The CDR3 protein is CASSSTGLSGNTIYF. In nucleotides, the CDR3 is TGTGCCAGCAGTTCCACAGGGCTCTCTGGAAACACCATATATTTT.

The V gene is TRBV30, the J gene TRBJ1-5; TRBD1 agrees at 7 bases. Trimming took 3 bases from V and 3 from J; bases not matched to a gene: 2. This CDR3 is built from 13 residues. Looked up from germline, CDR1 is GTSNPN and CDR2 is SVGIG (reference sequence). For the CDR3, the DNA is TGTGCCTGGAGCGGACAGGACAATCAGCCCCAGCATTTT. It yields the protein CAWSGQDNQPQHF.

The count of this clone is one. The V and J genes are TRBV12-2 and TRBJ2-3; the tabulated D call, TRBD1, remains unverified against the DNA. TRBV12-2 is a known pseudogene. This CDR3 has 11 residues. CDR3 sequence (DNA): TGTGCAAGTCCAGTCCCGAATACGCAGTATTTT. Encoded protein: CASPVPNTQYF.

The chain has TRBV5-6 and TRBJ2-7; D might be TRBD2 (6 bases). The CDR3 runs 14 residues. The V end was cut by 6 bases, the J end by 1 base, with 14 bases between. Germline values: CDR1 SGHDT, CDR2 YYEEEE. Written as DNA, the CDR3 is TGTGCCAGCAACACCCTCGGGGGTTCCTACGAGCAGTACTTC. Its protein is CASNTLGGSYEQYF.

The chain links TRBV6-1 to TRBJ2-6; no reliable D call. In germline, CDR1 is MNHNS, CDR2 SASEGT. The CDR3 runs to 16 residues. Trimming removed 0 bases from V and 1 base from J, with 7 bases in between. For the CDR3, the DNA is TGTGCCAGCAGTGAAGCTGTCAGGTCTGGGGCCAACGTCCTGACTTTC. This gives the protein CASSEAVRSGANVLTF.

This clone was recorded only once. The chain couples TRBV7-2 to TRBJ2-7; 9 bases agree with TRBD1. CDR1 is SGHTA and CDR2 is FQGNSA in the germline V gene. The CDR3 spans 13 residues. V shed 8 bases and J 2 bases; nucleotides not matched to a gene: 4. The CDR3 protein is CASGDRATYEQYF. Written as DNA, the CDR3 is TGTGCCAGCGGGGACAGGGCTACCTACGAGCAGTACTTC.

The chain is built from TRBV6-1 and TRBJ1-2; possibly TRBD1 for D (5 bases). The CDR3 is 15 amino acids. In germline, CDR1 is MNHNS, CDR2 SASEGT. Trimming left V 5 bases short and J 3 bases short, with 16 bases between. Here the CDR3 DNA reads TGTGCCAGCAGTCTCCGGGACTGGGATCACTATGGCTACACCTTC. Protein product: CASSLRDWDHYGYTF.

The chain joins TRBV5-5 to TRBJ1-4, with D possibly being TRBD1 (5 bases). Trimming left V 4 bases short and J 2 bases short, with 15 bases between. The CDR3 loop spans 16 amino acids. Germline V gene lookup returns CDR1 SGHKS and CDR2 YYEKEE (reference sequence). The CDR3 DNA is TGTGCCAGCAGCCGAAAGGGTGGGGCCACTAATGAAAAACTGTTTTTT. Residues: CASSRKGGATNEKLFF.

The V call is TRBV14, the J call TRBJ2-3; D may be TRBD1 (5 bases). The CDR3 spans 15 residues. The germline CDR1 and CDR2 sequences are SGHDN and FVKESK. Trimming removed 3 bases from V and 2 bases from J, with 12 bases in between. CDR3 bases: TGTGCCAGCAGCCAGGTGGGGCCAACCACAGATACGCAGTATTTT. Encoded protein: CASSQVGPTTDTQYF.

The chain employs TRBV27 and TRBJ2-7; 8 nucleotides agree with TRBD2. This CDR3 region has 16 residues. The V gene's germline CDR1 is MNHEY and CDR2 SMNVEV (reference sequence). The trim removed 5 bases at V and 2 bases at J, leaving 11 bases unmatched. The CDR3 here is CASSRSGTQIAYEQYF. The CDR3 DNA follows: TGTGCCAGCAGTCGTAGCGGGACACAGATCGCCTACGAGCAGTACTTC.

The chain recombines TRBV5-4 with TRBJ2-4, with D unresolved. The CDR3 consists of 16 residues. Trimming cost V 4 bases and J 0 bases, with 14 bases left between them. Germline V gene data show CDR1 as SGHNT and CDR2 as YYREEE (reference sequence). The CDR3 sequence: CASSENRKLAKNIQYF. CDR3 DNA: TGTGCCAGCAGCGAAAACAGAAAACTAGCCAAAAACATTCAGTACTTC.

Only a few counts were recorded for this clone. The J gene is TRBJ2-3, the V gene TRBV10-1, with D maybe TRBD2 (6 bases). Trimming shortened V by 6 bases and J by 0 bases, and 7 bases separated the two germline ends. CDR1 and CDR2 from the germline V gene are WNHNN and SYGVQD (reference sequence). The length of the CDR3 is 13 residues. The CDR3 reads CASSGTSTDTQYF. In nucleotides, the CDR3 is TGCGCCAGCAGCGGGACTAGCACAGATACGCAGTATTTT.

The rearrangement uses TRBV10-1 and TRBJ2-3; D is unclear. The V end lost 2 bases, the J end lost 0 bases, and 6 bases lay between the germline ends. This CDR3 contains 14 residues. Germline assignment: CDR1 WNHNN and CDR2 SYGVQD (reference sequence). Here the CDR3 reads CASSEQPSTDTQYF. CDR3 nucleotide sequence: TGCGCCAGCAGTGAGCAGCCTAGCACAGATACGCAGTATTTT.

The V gene is TRBV27, the J gene TRBJ2-6; 11 nucleotides align to TRBD1. In germline, CDR1 is MNHEY, CDR2 SMNVEV (reference sequence). The CDR3 sequence is 18 residues long. The trim removed 6 bases at V and 0 bases at J, leaving 7 bases unmatched. This chain's CDR3 is CASSPGTGGSSGANVLTF. The CDR3 DNA sequence: TGTGCCAGCAGCCCGGGGACAGGGGGTTCCTCTGGGGCCAACGTCCTGACTTTC.

Concerning this clone: In the same sample, other DNA sequences code for this CDR3. J is TRBJ2-2 and V is TRBV30; D gene unclear. CDR3 length: 12 residues. Between the trimmed V and J ends, which lost 2 bases and 2 bases, there was a span of 3 bases. CDR1 and CDR2 from the germline V gene are GTSNPN and SVGIG (reference sequence). The CDR3 reads CAWSPNTGELFF. Here the CDR3 DNA reads TGTGCCTGGAGTCCCAACACCGGGGAGCTGTTTTTT.

The chain employs TRBV5-5 and TRBJ1-5; D possibly corresponds to TRBD1 (6 bases). The CDR3 has 15 residues. V lost 4 bases and J 6 bases, leaving 17 bases between the germline ends. The germline CDR1 and CDR2 sequences are SGHKS and YYEKEE (reference sequence). The DNA for the CDR3 is TGTGCCAGCAGCCAACGGACAGCTAGAGGTCAGCCCCAGCATTTT. Its translation: CASSQRTARGQPQHF.

This chain uses TRBV28 with TRBJ1-1; possible D gene TRBD1, 5 bases. Germline CDR1 reads MDHEN; CDR2 reads SYDVKM. V shed 7 bases and J shed 5 bases, with 14 bases lying between them. CDR3 size: 13 residues. The CDR3 DNA is TGTGCCAGCACCGAGGGGCGTTGGACTGAAGCTTTCTTT. This encodes CASTEGRWTEAFF.

The V gene is TRBV30, the J gene TRBJ1-2, with D possibly matching TRBD1 (5 bases). This CDR3 is 15 amino acids long. Germline CDR1 and CDR2: GTSNPN and SVGIG (reference sequence). Trimming pared 1 base from V and 4 bases from J, leaving 16 bases between. CDR3 nucleotides: TGTGCCTGGAGTGCCGACAGAGGGACGGGCTATGGCTACACCTTC. Translating it yields CAWSADRGTGYGYTF.

The rearrangement uses TRBV30 and TRBJ1-6; 9 bases match TRBD1. CDR3 length: 15 amino acids. Germline values: CDR1 GTSNPN, CDR2 SVGIG (reference sequence). Unmatched junction bases numbered 7, after V lost 2 bases and J lost 8 bases. The CDR3: CAWSLGDRADSPLHF. The CDR3, as DNA: TGTGCCTGGAGTCTAGGGGACAGGGCAGATTCACCCCTCCACTTT.

Here the CDR3 reads CAWSMGSGNTIYF. The CDR3 nucleotides read TGTGCCTGGAGTATGGGGTCAGGAAACACCATATATTTT. The chain employs TRBV30 and TRBJ1-3, with unresolved D. V lost 2 bases to trimming and J lost 4 bases, with 9 bases between them. CDR1 is GTSNPN, CDR2 SVGIG, per germline (reference sequence). This CDR3 has 13 residues.

This clone was seen a single time. The chain employs TRBV18 and TRBJ2-7; D remains ambiguous. V was shortened by 5 bases and J by 5 bases, with 13 bases between the two germline ends. Per the germline V gene, CDR1 is KGHSH and CDR2 is LQKENI. The CDR3 length is 13 residues. The CDR3 bases are TGTGCCAGCTCAACCTTAGAATGGGACGAGCAGTACTTC. It specifies CASSTLEWDEQYF.